This T cell receptor beta chain appears in the sequencing data of a study of blood T cell repertoires in COVID-19. Overall study: There were acute and convalescent COVID-19 samples, and they came from the United States, Italy and Spain. PBMCs, B-cell-depleted T cells, or T cells provided the cDNA or gDNA that made up the material.

Original processing methods: Reference gene primers were amplified, and this amplification served to estimate nucleated cell counts. The protocol was immunoSEQ multiplex PCR, while the TCRdb copy is restricted to in-frame clones and leaves out a portion. The V and J calls and clone size were taken over from that table, and D and trimming were inferred from the DNA. The sample records some 50,000 clones, 87% being singletons. The receptor was derived from a human donor in a cohort sampled during active COVID-19. Sequenced sample: peripheral blood.

As DNA, the CDR3 is TGTGCCAGCAGTTTGAGTCTTATCGGGAGTCGGTCCTACGAGCAGTACTTC. Amino acid sequence: CASSLSLIGSRSYEQYF. The chain uses TRBV28 and TRBJ2-7; the D gene is possibly TRBD2 (6 bases). The germline gives CDR1 MDHEN, CDR2 SYDVKM. The ends were cut back, 3 bases at V and 1 base at J, with 19 bases in the middle. The CDR3 has 17 residues.